This TCR beta chain is from a study of siplizumab effects on memory and regulatory T cells. The germline V and J ends were trimmed by 2 bases and 0 bases, with 21 bases remaining between them. Germline CDR1 SGHVT, CDR2 SQSDAQ. This CDR3 has 19 residues. Data came from immunoSEQ multiplex PCR; TCRdb stores just in-frame clones and leaves some out. The sample holds some 100,000 clones, around 95% seen once. Regarding this clone: The antigen is unknown.

Study conclusions and caveats: Naive T cells looked more diverse than memory cells and looked like major alloresponse contributors. The study found that siplizumab significantly reduced alloreactive sequences traceable to unstimulated CD4+ memory cells. Among mappable alloreactive CD4+ clones, the Treg-derived fraction averaged around 63% with siplizumab versus roughly 30% in controls. Only a minority of proliferating CD4+ or CD8+ clones had an assignable naive or memory phenotype, with roughly 75-95% lacking one.

This chain uses TRBV7-4 with TRBJ2-3, with D possibly being TRBD2 (6 bases). The source is a human donor in good health. The sequenced sample consisted of Tregs sorted from blood. Written as DNA, the CDR3 is TGTGCCAGCAGCTTAAGGGAGGTGGCGGACACCCCTAGCACAGATACGCAGTATTTT. This translates into CASSLREVADTPSTDTQYF.